Listed below are T cell receptor beta chains from one sample, sequenced in a study of blood T cell repertoires in COVID-19. Here immunoSEQ multiplex PCR was the method, and the copy in TCRdb shows in-frame clones only, minus some. The sample holds under 60,000 clones; roughly four fifths are singletons and the top ten take roughly 7%. Source material: peripheral blood. Source of these receptors: a man in his forties with acute or convalescent COVID-19. Each CDR3 is given with its conserved first and last residue. The D gene is left open where the match is weak. Some rows have no size entry. The others give once, few or many, or a class for an expanded clone.

CSASRTGAGETQYF,TGCAGTGCTAGTCGGACAGGGGCAGGGGAGACCCAGTACTTC,TRBD1,-,TRBJ2-5,TRBV20-1
CASRIEFVNSPLHF,TGTGCCAGCAGGATCGAGTTTGTCAATTCACCCCTCCACTTT,-,-,TRBJ1-6,TRBV11-2
CASKDRVYQPQHF,TGTGCCAGCAAGGACAGGGTGTATCAGCCCCAGCATTTT,TRBD1,-,TRBJ1-5,TRBV28
CASSRSGTDHQPQHF,TGTGCCAGTAGTCGATCCGGGACTGATCATCAGCCCCAGCATTTT,-,once,TRBJ1-5,TRBV19
CASSLGEGGATGQYF,TGTGCCAGCAGCTTAGGAGAAGGGGGCGCGACCGGGCAGTACTTC,TRBD1,-,TRBJ2-7,TRBV7-9
CASSSPGLKTYEQYF,TGTGCCAGCAGTTCCCCGGGACTAAAGACCTACGAGCAGTACTTC,TRBD2,-,TRBJ2-7,TRBV27
CASSRPYSAQETQYF,TGTGCCAGCAGCCGCCCTTACAGTGCACAAGAGACCCAGTACTTC,-,-,TRBJ2-5,TRBV5-6
CAWRPPGTGVTEAFF,TGTGCCTGGAGGCCGCCCGGGACAGGGGTGACTGAAGCTTTCTTT,TRBD1,-,TRBJ1-1,TRBV30
CASSQRTGLLNSPLHF,TGTGCCAGCAGTCAGCGCACAGGGCTACTTAATTCACCCCTCCACTTT,-,-,TRBJ1-6,TRBV28
CASSPPRGQGALTDTQYF,TGTGCCAGCTCACCACCGCGTGGTCAGGGGGCGTTAACAGATACGCAGTATTTT,TRBD1,-,TRBJ2-3,TRBV18
CATRSPGSGYTF,TGTGCCACCAGGTCCCCGGGGTCTGGCTACACCTTC,-,-,TRBJ1-2,TRBV24-1
CASSEGGRPDTQYF,TGCGCCAGCAGTGAGGGCGGCCGGCCAGATACGCAGTATTTT,-,-,TRBJ2-3,TRBV10-1
CASSPRGGTGYGYTF,TGTGCCAGCAGTCCCAGGGGCGGGACAGGGTATGGCTACACCTTC,TRBD1,-,TRBJ1-2,TRBV27
CASSSGTSLFF,TGTGCCAGCAGCTCCGGGACTAGCTTGTTCTTC,TRBD2,-,TRBJ2-1,TRBV7-6
CATSDFPGASGGPTQYF,TGTGCCACCAGTGACTTCCCTGGGGCTAGCGGGGGGCCTACGCAGTATTTT,TRBD2,-,TRBJ2-3,TRBV24-1
CASKAGADEQYF,TGTGCCAGCAAGGCGGGGGCGGACGAGCAGTACTTC,-,-,TRBJ2-7,TRBV6-6
CASSGPRGSNQPQHF,TGTGCCAGCAGTGGGCCCAGGGGGAGCAATCAGCCCCAGCATTTT,TRBD1,-,TRBJ1-5,TRBV2
CASSKTLIGDQPQHF,TGTGCCAGCAGTAAGACACTTATCGGCGATCAGCCCCAGCATTTT,-,few,TRBJ1-5,TRBV27
CASKGQGARGYTF,TGTGCCAGCAAGGGACAGGGGGCGCGGGGCTACACCTTC,TRBD1,-,TRBJ1-2,TRBV2
CAWSVSYGYTF,TGTGCCTGGAGTGTATCGTATGGCTACACCTTC,-,-,TRBJ1-2,TRBV30
CASSLLDRGVTDTQYF,TGTGCCAGCAGCTTACTGGACAGGGGCGTCACAGATACGCAGTATTTT,TRBD1,-,TRBJ2-3,TRBV5-4
CASRDSGTGLYEQYF,TGTGCCAGCAGGGATTCCGGGACAGGGCTCTACGAGCAGTACTTC,TRBD1,-,TRBJ2-7,TRBV6-5
CASSATGYTEAFF,TGTGCCAGTAGTGCGACAGGGTATACTGAAGCTTTCTTT,TRBD1,few,TRBJ1-1,TRBV19
CASSHAGGGYEQYF,TGTGCCAGCAGCCACGCGGGGGGCGGATACGAGCAGTACTTC,TRBD2,-,TRBJ2-7,TRBV3-1/TRBV3-2
CASSRSWGASLISYTF,TGTGCCAGCAGTCGAAGCTGGGGCGCTTCCCTCATCAGCTACACCTTC,-,-,TRBJ1-2,TRBV7-9
CASRGQVQETQYF,TGTGCCAGCAGAGGACAGGTACAAGAGACCCAGTACTTC,TRBD1,-,TRBJ2-5,TRBV28
CASTLLRGRSQGYTF,TGTGCCAGCACCCTTTTAAGGGGCCGATCCCAGGGCTACACCTTC,-,-,TRBJ1-2,TRBV28
CASSVGQGRETQYF,TGTGCCAGCAGCGTAGGACAGGGGAGGGAGACCCAGTACTTC,TRBD1,-,TRBJ2-5,TRBV9
CASSPGQFTGANVLTF,TGTGCCAGTAGTCCTGGACAGTTTACTGGGGCCAACGTCCTGACTTTC,-,-,TRBJ2-6,TRBV19
CASSQDRGPNYGYTF,TGTGCCAGCAGCCAAGACAGGGGCCCTAACTATGGCTACACCTTC,TRBD1,-,TRBJ1-2,TRBV2
CASSRNSPLHF,TGTGCCAGCAGCAGGAATTCACCCCTCCACTTT,-,-,TRBJ1-6,TRBV28
CASSLGSGLAGGRNEQFF,TGTGCCAGCAGCTTAGGTTCTGGACTAGCGGGGGGGCGGAATGAGCAGTTCTTC,TRBD2,-,TRBJ2-1,TRBV7-2
CASSESRNTEAFF,TGTGCCAGCAGTGAGTCGAGGAACACTGAAGCTTTCTTT,-,once,TRBJ1-1,TRBV6-1
CASSLFDRFYGYTF,TGTGCCAGCAGCTTGTTTGACAGGTTTTATGGCTACACCTTC,-,-,TRBJ1-2,TRBV5-6
CATSIGTRWEQFF,TGTGCCACCAGCATAGGGACTAGATGGGAGCAGTTCTTC,TRBD2,-,TRBJ2-1,TRBV15
CATSGLAEETQYF,TGTGCCACCAGCGGACTAGCGGAAGAGACCCAGTACTTC,TRBD2,-,TRBJ2-5,TRBV24-1
CASSPWAGGNNEQFF,TGCGCCAGCAGCCCCTGGGCGGGGGGTAACAATGAGCAGTTCTTC,TRBD2,-,TRBJ2-1,TRBV5-1